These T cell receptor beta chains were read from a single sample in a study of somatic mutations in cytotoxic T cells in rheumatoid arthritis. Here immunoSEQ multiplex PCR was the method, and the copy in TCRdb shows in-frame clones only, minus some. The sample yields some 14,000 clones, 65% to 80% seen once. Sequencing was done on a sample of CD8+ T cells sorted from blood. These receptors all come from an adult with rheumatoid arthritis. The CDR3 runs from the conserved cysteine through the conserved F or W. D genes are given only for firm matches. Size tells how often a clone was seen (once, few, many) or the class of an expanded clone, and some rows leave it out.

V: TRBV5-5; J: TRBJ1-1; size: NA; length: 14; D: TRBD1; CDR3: CASSPGTADPWAFF; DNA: TGTGCCAGCAGCCCTGGGACAGCCGACCCCTGGGCTTTCTTT
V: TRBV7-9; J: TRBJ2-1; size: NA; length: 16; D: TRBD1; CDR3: CASSSPGRGLDNEQFF; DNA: TGTGCCAGCAGTTCCCCGGGCAGGGGGTTAGACAATGAGCAGTTCTTC
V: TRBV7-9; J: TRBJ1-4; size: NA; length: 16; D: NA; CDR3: CASSLPEAGTNEKLFF; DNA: TGTGCCAGCAGCTTACCCGAAGCCGGTACTAATGAAAAACTGTTTTTT
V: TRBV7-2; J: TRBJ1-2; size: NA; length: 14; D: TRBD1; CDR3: CASSPGTARYGYTF; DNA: TGTGCCAGCAGCCCCGGGACAGCGCGCTATGGCTACACCTTC
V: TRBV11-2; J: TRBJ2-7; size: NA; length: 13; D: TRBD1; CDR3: CASSLGTGYEQYF; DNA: TGTGCCAGCAGCTTGGGGACAGGATACGAGCAGTACTTC
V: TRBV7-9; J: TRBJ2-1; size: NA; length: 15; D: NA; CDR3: CASSPLYFGYNEQFF; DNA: TGTGCCAGCAGCCCTCTGTATTTCGGCTACAATGAGCAGTTCTTC
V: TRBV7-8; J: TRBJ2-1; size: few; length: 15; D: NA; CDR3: CASSLFRTPVNEQFF; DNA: TGTGCCAGCAGCTTATTTCGGACCCCTGTGAATGAGCAGTTCTTC
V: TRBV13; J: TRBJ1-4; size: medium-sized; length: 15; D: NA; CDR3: CATTRGGGLDEKLFF; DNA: TGTGCCACCACTAGGGGGGGCGGTTTGGATGAAAAACTGTTTTTT
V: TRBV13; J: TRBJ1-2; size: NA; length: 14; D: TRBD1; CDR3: CASSPGQGVYGYTF; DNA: TGTGCCAGCAGCCCGGGACAGGGGGTCTATGGCTACACCTTC
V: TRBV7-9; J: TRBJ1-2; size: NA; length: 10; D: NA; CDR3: CGLMNYGYTF; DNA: TGTGGGCTTATGAACTATGGCTACACCTTC
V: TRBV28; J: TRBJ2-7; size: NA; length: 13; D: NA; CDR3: CASITNRDDEQYF; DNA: TGTGCCAGTATAACAAACAGGGACGACGAGCAGTACTTC
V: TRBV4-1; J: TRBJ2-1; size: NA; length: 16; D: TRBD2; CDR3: CASSQDLPSGQDEQFF; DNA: TGCGCCAGCAGCCAAGATCTCCCTAGCGGCCAAGATGAGCAGTTCTTC
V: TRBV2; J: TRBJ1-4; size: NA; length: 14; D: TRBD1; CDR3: CAITDRGGNEKLFF; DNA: TGTGCCATAACGGACAGGGGAGGGAATGAAAAACTGTTTTTT
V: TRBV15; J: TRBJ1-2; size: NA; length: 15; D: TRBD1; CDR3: CATSREQGARTGYTF; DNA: TGTGCCACCAGCAGAGAACAGGGGGCGCGGACGGGCTACACCTTC
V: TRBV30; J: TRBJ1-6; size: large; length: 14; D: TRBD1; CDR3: CAWSVGQGDSPLHF; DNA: TGTGCCTGGAGTGTTGGACAGGGGGACTCACCCCTCCACTTT
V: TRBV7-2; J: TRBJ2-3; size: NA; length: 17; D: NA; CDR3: CASSLDVRDLGTDTQYF; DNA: TGTGCCAGCAGCTTAGATGTCCGGGACTTGGGGACAGATACGCAGTATTTT
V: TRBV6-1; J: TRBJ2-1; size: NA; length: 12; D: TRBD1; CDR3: CASSEEGTGGFF; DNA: TGTGCCAGCAGTGAAGAAGGGACAGGGGGGTTCTTC
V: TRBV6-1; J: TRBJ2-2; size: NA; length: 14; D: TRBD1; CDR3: CASSEAGGHGELFF; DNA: TGTGCCAGCAGTGAAGCAGGGGGCCACGGGGAGCTGTTTTTT
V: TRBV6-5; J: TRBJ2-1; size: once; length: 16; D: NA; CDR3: CASSWGTGNSYNEQFF; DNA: TGTGCCAGCAGTTGGGGGACGGGGAACTCCTACAATGAGCAGTTCTTC
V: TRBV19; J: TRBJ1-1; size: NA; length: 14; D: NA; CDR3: CASSIGGRVGDAFF; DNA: TGTGCCAGTAGTATAGGAGGCAGGGTCGGGGACGCTTTCTTT
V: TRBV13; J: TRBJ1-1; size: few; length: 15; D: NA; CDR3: CASSRSREANTEAFF; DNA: TGTGCCAGCAGCCGTAGCAGGGAGGCGAACACTGAAGCTTTCTTT
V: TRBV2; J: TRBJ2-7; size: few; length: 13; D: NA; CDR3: CASRKRADYEQYF; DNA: TGTGCCAGCAGGAAACGGGCCGACTACGAGCAGTACTTC
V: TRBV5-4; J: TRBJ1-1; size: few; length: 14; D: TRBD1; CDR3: CASSLGTGLSEAFF; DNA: TGTGCCAGCAGCTTGGGGACAGGACTAAGTGAAGCTTTCTTT
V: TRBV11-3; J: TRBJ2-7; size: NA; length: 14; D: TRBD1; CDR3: CASSPGQGIDEQYF; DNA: TGTGCCAGCAGTCCGGGACAGGGGATCGACGAGCAGTACTTC
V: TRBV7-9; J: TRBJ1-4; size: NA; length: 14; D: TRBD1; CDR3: CASSWDREREKLFF; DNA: TGTGCCAGCAGCTGGGACAGGGAAAGAGAAAAACTGTTTTTT
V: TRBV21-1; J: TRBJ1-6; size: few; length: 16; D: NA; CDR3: CASSINSGTGTSPLHF; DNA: TGTGCCAGCAGCATTAATTCCGGGACAGGGACTTCACCCCTCCACTTT
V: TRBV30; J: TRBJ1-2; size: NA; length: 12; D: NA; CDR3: CAWAIQGDGYTF; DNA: TGTGCCTGGGCAATACAGGGAGATGGCTACACCTTC
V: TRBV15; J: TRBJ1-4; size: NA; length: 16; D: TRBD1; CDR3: CATSRGLTGGVEKLFF; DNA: TGTGCCACCAGCAGAGGTCTGACAGGGGGTGTTGAAAAACTGTTTTTT
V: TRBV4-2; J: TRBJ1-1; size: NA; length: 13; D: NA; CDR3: CASSRQGNPEAFF; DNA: TGTGCCAGCAGCCGTCAGGGAAATCCTGAAGCTTTCTTT
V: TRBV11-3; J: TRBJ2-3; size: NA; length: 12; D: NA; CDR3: CASSPGGDTQYF; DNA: TGTGCCAGCAGCCCGGGTGGAGATACGCAGTATTTT
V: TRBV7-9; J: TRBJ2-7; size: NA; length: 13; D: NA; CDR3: CASSLDPQYEQYF; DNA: TGTGCCAGCAGCTTAGATCCACAGTACGAGCAGTACTTC
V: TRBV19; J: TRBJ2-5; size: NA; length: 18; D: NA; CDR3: CASSISVRLGPPEGPQYF; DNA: TGTGCCAGTAGTATTTCAGTTCGTCTAGGACCGCCTGAAGGGCCCCAGTACTTC